A selection of T cell receptor beta chains follows, all from one sample in a study of OX40 agonist ivuxolimab in advanced cancers. The repertoire was sequenced with immunoSEQ multiplex PCR; TCRdb's copy has only in-frame clones and lacks some. The sample shows about 67,000 clones, approximately 85% of them seen only once. The source was CD4+ or CD8+ T cells sorted from blood, collected in a trial of the OX40 agonist ivuxolimab. Receptor source: an adult with an advanced solid tumor such as melanoma, head and neck, liver or kidney cancer. Both conserved end residues are part of each CDR3. D genes are given only for firm matches. Size is stated for part of the rows, as once, few or many counts, or as a class when the clone is expanded.

abundance,d_gene,v_gene,j_gene,CDR3nt,CDR3aa
-,-,TRBV10-3,TRBJ2-7,TGTGCCATCAGAGGGGGGGAAGGGGAGCAGTACTTC,CAIRGGEGEQYF
-,TRBD1,TRBV18,TRBJ1-1,TGTGCCAGCTCACGGGACAGGGGGCTAATGGCTGAAGCTTTCTTT,CASSRDRGLMAEAFF
-,TRBD2,TRBV5-1,TRBJ2-3,TGCGCCAGCAGCTGGGGACTAGCGGGAGCGGTAGATACGCAGTATTTT,CASSWGLAGAVDTQYF
-,TRBD1,TRBV5-6,TRBJ1-2,TGTGCCAGCAGCTCTGGACAGGCTAACTATGGCTACACCTTC,CASSSGQANYGYTF
-,-,TRBV19,TRBJ1-2,TGTGCCAGTAAGCCAACCGGGACGGGACCTGGGGGCTACACCTTC,CASKPTGTGPGGYTF
-,-,TRBV28,TRBJ2-1,TGTGCCAGCAGTTTCGAGGGGGATGAGCAGTTCTTC,CASSFEGDEQFF
-,-,TRBV28,TRBJ2-5,TGTGCCAGCACGGGAAATAGAGAGACCCAGTACTTC,CASTGNRETQYF
once,-,TRBV11-2,TRBJ1-6,TGTGCCAGCAGCTTAGGGGGCTCACCCCTCCACTTT,CASSLGGSPLHF
-,-,TRBV5-1,TRBJ2-3,TGCGCCAGCAGCTTGGCCCCGGGGGGCACAGATACGCAGTATTTT,CASSLAPGGTDTQYF
-,-,TRBV18,TRBJ1-4,TGTGCCAGCTCACTCCTCAGGGCTGCTAATGAAAAACTGTTTTTT,CASSLLRAANEKLFF
-,-,TRBV2,TRBJ2-1,TGTGCCAGCAGATTTGGAAGGGCCTACAATGAGCAGTTCTTC,CASRFGRAYNEQFF
-,-,TRBV15,TRBJ1-3,TGTGCCACCAGCAGAGAGGGACAATCAGGAAACACCATATATTTT,CATSREGQSGNTIYF
-,-,TRBV19,TRBJ2-7,TGTGCCAGTAGTCAAGGGCCCTACGAGCAGTACTTC,CASSQGPYEQYF
-,TRBD2,TRBV11-3,TRBJ2-1,TGTGCCAGCAGCTTGACTAGCGGGATAGGTGAGCAGTTCTTC,CASSLTSGIGEQFF
-,-,TRBV5-8,TRBJ1-1,TGTGCCAGCAGCTTGGGACCCGGGCACACTGAAGCTTTCTTT,CASSLGPGHTEAFF
-,TRBD2,TRBV7-3,TRBJ2-1,TGTGCCAGCAGCTCCGGACTAGCGGGGTACAATGAGCAGTTCTTC,CASSSGLAGYNEQFF
once,TRBD2,TRBV10-3,TRBJ2-1,TGTGCCATCAGCTCCGGGACTAGCGGGGGGGTTTACAATGAGCAGTTCTTC,CAISSGTSGGVYNEQFF
-,TRBD2,TRBV5-4,TRBJ2-3,TGTGCCAGCAGCCGGCCGACTAGCGGGGGCACAGATACGCAGTATTTT,CASSRPTSGGTDTQYF
-,-,TRBV15,TRBJ2-1,TGTGCCACCAGCCGGAAAGGCAATGAGCAGTTCTTC,CATSRKGNEQFF
-,-,TRBV7-2,TRBJ2-7,TGTGCCAGCAGCGGAGGTGGCAGGTTACGGAACGAGCAGTACTTC,CASSGGGRLRNEQYF
-,TRBD1,TRBV5-1,TRBJ2-7,TGCGCCAGCAGCTCGAGCTCGGGACAGGGAATCTACGAGCAGTACTTC,CASSSSSGQGIYEQYF
-,TRBD1,TRBV7-2,TRBJ2-1,TGTGCCAGCAGCCCCGGGGTTGACAGGGGGCGCAGTGAGCAGTTCTTC,CASSPGVDRGRSEQFF
few,-,TRBV5-1,TRBJ2-4,TGCGCCAGCAGCGGGGGGACTTCTACAAGGATTCAGTACTTC,CASSGGTSTRIQYF
-,-,TRBV21-1,TRBJ1-2,TGTGCCAGCAGCAAAGCGCAGGGAAGATTTAACTATGGCTACACCTTC,CASSKAQGRFNYGYTF
-,-,TRBV14,TRBJ2-1,TGTGCCAGCAGTCTAACTATAGGGGAGTTAGCGTACAATGAGCAGTTCTTC,CASSLTIGELAYNEQFF
-,-,TRBV5-1,TRBJ2-5,TGCGCCAGCAGCTTGGTCCTGGGGACCCAAGAGACCCAGTACTTC,CASSLVLGTQETQYF
-,-,TRBV7-2,TRBJ2-5,TGTGCCAGCAGCTCCCGGCTGAACCAAGAGACCCAGTACTTC,CASSSRLNQETQYF
-,-,TRBV30,TRBJ1-1,TGTGCCTGGAGTCCCGGGACGGTCCCTGAAGCTTTCTTT,CAWSPGTVPEAFF
-,-,TRBV6-1,TRBJ1-4,TGTGCCAGCGGGGAGGTTGTTGACGAAAAACTGTTTTTC,CASGEVVDEKLFF
-,-,TRBV13,TRBJ2-5,TGTGCCAGCAGCTTGTTTCAAGAGACCCAGTACTTC,CASSLFQETQYF
-,-,TRBV25-1,TRBJ2-5,TGTGCCAGCAGTGAATATCAGGGCCGCCGGGAGACCCAGTACTTC,CASSEYQGRRETQYF
few,TRBD2,TRBV7-2,TRBJ2-5,TGTGCCAGCAGCCCAACCCCCGTAGCGGGGTTAGAGACCCAGTACTTC,CASSPTPVAGLETQYF
few,TRBD1,TRBV7-9,TRBJ2-1,TGTGCCAGCAGGTCCACGGCGGGACAGGGGGGCCCAGACAATGAGCAGTTCTTC,CASRSTAGQGGPDNEQFF
-,-,TRBV4-2,TRBJ1-4,TGTGCCAGCAGCCAAGACAGGGGATCGACTAATGAAAAACTGTTTTTT,CASSQDRGSTNEKLFF
-,-,TRBV6-1,TRBJ2-3,TGTGCCAGCATAAGGACAGTGACAGATACGCAGTATTTT,CASIRTVTDTQYF
-,-,TRBV29-1,TRBJ1-2,TGCAGCGTTGTAACAGGGTGGGTAGGAGGCTACACCTTC,CSVVTGWVGGYTF
-,-,TRBV2,TRBJ1-3,TGTGCCAGCAGTTTGGATTCTGGAAACACCATATATTTT,CASSLDSGNTIYF
-,-,TRBV28,TRBJ2-7,TGTGCCAGCACGACGGACAGCTCCTACGAGCAGTACTTC,CASTTDSSYEQYF
-,-,TRBV2,TRBJ2-3,TGTGCCAGCAGCAACGACAGAATTAGCACAGATACGCAGTATTTT,CASSNDRISTDTQYF
-,-,TRBV5-4,TRBJ1-3,TGTGCCAGCAGCTTGGCAGGGGCTCGAAACACCATATATTTT,CASSLAGARNTIYF
-,-,TRBV5-1,TRBJ1-4,TGCGCCAGCAGCTTGGTTCCCGGCCCTAATGAAAAACTGTTTTTT,CASSLVPGPNEKLFF
-,-,TRBV19,TRBJ1-5,TGTGCCAGTAGTAATGGGATGCAGCCCCAGCATTTT,CASSNGMQPQHF
-,TRBD1,TRBV30,TRBJ2-2,TGTGCCTGGGCTGCAGGGGACAGGGGATCCGGGGAGCTGTTTTTT,CAWAAGDRGSGELFF
-,TRBD1,TRBV7-3,TRBJ1-2,TGTGCCAGCAGCCAAGACCACAGGGGAGCCTATGGCCACACCTTC,CASSQDHRGAYGHTF
-,TRBD1,TRBV11-2,TRBJ2-7,TGTGCCAGCAGCTTCCGGGACAGGGGCTACAAGCAGTACTTC,CASSFRDRGYKQYF
-,-,TRBV14,TRBJ1-1,TGTGCCAGCAGCCAAGGGCTTCGTCCGAACACTGAAGCTTTCTTT,CASSQGLRPNTEAFF